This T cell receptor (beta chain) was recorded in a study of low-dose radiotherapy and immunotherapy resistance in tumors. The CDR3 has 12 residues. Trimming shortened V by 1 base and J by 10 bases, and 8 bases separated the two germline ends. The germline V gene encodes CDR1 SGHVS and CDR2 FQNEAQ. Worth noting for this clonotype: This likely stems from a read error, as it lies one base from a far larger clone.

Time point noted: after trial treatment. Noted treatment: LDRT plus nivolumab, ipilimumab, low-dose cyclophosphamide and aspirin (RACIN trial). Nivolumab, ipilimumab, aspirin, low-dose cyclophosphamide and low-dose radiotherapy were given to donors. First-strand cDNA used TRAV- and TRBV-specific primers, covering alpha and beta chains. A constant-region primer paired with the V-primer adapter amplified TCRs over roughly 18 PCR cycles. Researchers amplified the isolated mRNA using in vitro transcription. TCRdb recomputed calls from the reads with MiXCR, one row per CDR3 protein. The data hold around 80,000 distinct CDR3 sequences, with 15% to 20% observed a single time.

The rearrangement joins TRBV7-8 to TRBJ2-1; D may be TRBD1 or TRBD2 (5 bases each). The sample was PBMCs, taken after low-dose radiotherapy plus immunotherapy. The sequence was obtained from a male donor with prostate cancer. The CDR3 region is CASSLGRDEQFF. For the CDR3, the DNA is TGTGCCAGCAGCTTAGGCAGGGACGAGCAGTTCTTC.